These 27 T cell receptor beta chains originate from one sample sequenced in a study of blood T cell repertoires in COVID-19. Data came from immunoSEQ multiplex PCR; TCRdb stores just in-frame clones and leaves some out. This table holds about 200,000 clones, roughly 89% found once. The sequencing input was peripheral blood. Every receptor here comes from a man aged 55-75 years who had recovered from COVID-19.

The rearrangement joins TRBV28 to TRBJ1-5; D is ambiguous. The CDR3 runs to 15 residues. Trimming shortened V by 7 bases and J by 0 bases, and 13 bases separated the two germline ends. CDR1 is MDHEN and CDR2 is SYDVKM in the germline V gene. The CDR3 sequence: CASKRGGNSNQPQHF. The CDR3 DNA sequence: TGTGCCAGCAAGCGTGGAGGGAATAGCAATCAGCCCCAGCATTTT.

The chain joins TRBV6-1 to TRBJ1-1; unclear D gene. From germline, CDR1 is MNHNS and CDR2 SASEGT. This CDR3 is 12 amino acids long. Trimming stripped 2 bases from V and 10 bases from J, with 11 bases between. CDR3 amino acids: CASSESREVAFF. Written as DNA, the CDR3 is TGTGCCAGCAGTGAATCACGGGAAGTAGCTTTCTTT.

The J gene is TRBJ2-1, the V gene TRBV5-6; 8 nucleotides line up with TRBD2. Germline CDR1 reads SGHDT; CDR2 reads YYEEEE. CDR3 length: 14 residues. The J segment lost 8 bases and the V segment lost 4 bases, leaving 8 bases of the junction unmatched. CDR3 nucleotides: TGTGCCAGCAGCCCTCGGGAGGGTATCGATGAGCAGTTCTTC. This gives the protein CASSPREGIDEQFF.

The V and J genes are TRBV28 and TRBJ2-5, with a tentative D call TRBD2 (7 bases). The CDR3 totals 14 residues. The V gene's germline CDR1 is MDHEN and CDR2 SYDVKM. With 7 bases removed from V and 5 bases from J, the gap between germline ends came to 17 bases. The CDR3 region has the DNA TGTGCCAGCACAGAACGCGGGGGCGGTGAGACCCAGTACTTC. Translating it yields CASTERGGGETQYF.

This chain connects TRBV27 to TRBJ1-6, with 9 bases lining up with TRBD1. This CDR3 contains 19 residues. With 0 bases clipped from V and 8 bases from J, the junction kept 14 bases outside the gene matches. Germline loops: CDR1 MNHEY, CDR2 SMNVEV (reference sequence). As DNA, the CDR3 is TGTGCCAGCAGTTTATCCTCCGGGACAGGGTTCTTCAATGATTCACCCCTCCACTTT. Its translation is CASSLSSGTGFFNDSPLHF.

This clone came up many times. V and J are TRBV28 and TRBJ2-7; 8 bases agree with TRBD1. This CDR3 spans 16 amino acids. The trim removed 2 bases at V and 3 bases at J, leaving 9 bases unmatched. CDR1 is MDHEN, CDR2 SYDVKM, per germline. CDR3 loop: CASSLISGGIGYEQYF. Written as DNA, the CDR3 is TGTGCCAGCAGTTTAATTTCAGGGGGCATAGGCTACGAGCAGTACTTC.

This clone was seen more than once but under ten times. The chain combines TRBV12-3 or TRBV12-4 with TRBJ1-5; no definite D call. V was pared by 7 bases and J by 2 bases, with 6 bases between. The CDR3 length is 12 residues. The CDR3: CASNRGNQPQHF. CDR3 sequence (DNA): TGTGCCAGCAATCGGGGCAATCAGCCCCAGCATTTT.

V is TRBV19 and J is TRBJ2-4; 12 bases line up with TRBD2. Trimming took 8 bases from V and 7 from J; bases not matched to a gene: 9. From germline, CDR1 is LNHDA and CDR2 SQIVND (reference sequence). The CDR3 covers 15 residues. The CDR3 bases are TGTGCCAGTTCCTCCTGGACTAGCGGGGACAACATTCAGTACTTC. Its translation is CASSSWTSGDNIQYF.

The chain uses TRBV29-1 and TRBJ2-1; 13 bases line up with TRBD2. Trimming removed 7 bases from V and 9 bases from J; junction bases left unmatched: 15. The CDR3 consists of 16 residues. CDR1 and CDR2 (germline): SQVTM, ANQGSEA. Here the CDR3 DNA reads TGCAGCGCAGGGACTAGCGGGAAACCCACTACAGGTGAGCAGTTCTTC. Its translation is CSAGTSGKPTTGEQFF.

The chain is built from TRBV7-3 and TRBJ1-1, with D perhaps matching TRBD1 (6 bases). Trimming removed 1 base from V and 2 bases from J, with 11 bases in between. This CDR3 contains 15 residues. The germline V gene has CDR1 SGHTA and CDR2 FQGTGA. CDR3 protein: CASSLMAGDNTEAFF. CDR3 in DNA: TGTGCCAGCAGCTTAATGGCAGGGGACAACACTGAAGCTTTCTTT.

Turning to this clone: At one boundary the junction diverges from the germline segment, which might be a read error. The J gene is TRBJ2-7, the V gene TRBV3-1 (or the pseudogene TRBV3-2), with D perhaps matching TRBD1 (5 bases). This CDR3 comprises 13 residues. Germline V gene sequence: CDR1 LGHDT, CDR2 YNNKEL (reference sequence). The CDR3 DNA reads TGTGCCAGCAGCCATCAGGGATCCGCCGGAGAGATCTTC. It codes for CASSHQGSAGEIF.

The rearrangement joins TRBV24-1 to TRBJ2-2; 7 bases are shared with TRBD1. The trim removed 7 bases at V and 0 bases at J, leaving 4 bases unmatched. Germline CDR1 and CDR2: KGHDR and SFDVKD. The CDR3 has 15 residues. The CDR3 here is CATRGDRSNTGELFF. The CDR3 bases are TGTGCCACCAGAGGGGACAGATCGAACACCGGGGAGCTGTTTTTT.

The chain is built from TRBV24-1 and TRBJ2-2; unclear D gene. The ends were cut back, 1 base at V and 4 bases at J, with 12 bases in the middle. The CDR3 has 16 amino acids. Germline V gene sequence: CDR1 KGHDR, CDR2 SFDVKD. In nucleotides, the CDR3 is TGTGCCACCAGTGATTTTGGGCAGCAGGTCACCGGGGAGCTGTTTTTT. Translation gives CATSDFGQQVTGELFF.

The rearrangement joins TRBV14 to TRBJ2-1; the D is unclear. Trimming left V 3 bases short and J 7 bases short, with 7 bases between. The CDR3 is 12 residues long. The germline CDR1 and CDR2 sequences are SGHDN and FVKESK. CDR3 sequence: CASSHSLNEQFF. CDR3 DNA sequence: TGTGCCAGCAGCCACTCCCTTAATGAGCAGTTCTTC.

V usage is TRBV5-4 and J usage is TRBJ1-3; 7 nucleotides line up with TRBD1. CDR1 and CDR2 (germline): SGHNT, YYREEE (reference sequence). V was pared by 4 bases and J by 2 bases, with 6 bases of the junction left unmatched. The CDR3 extends over 15 amino acids. CDR3 nucleotides: TGTGCCAGCAGCCAAACAGGGGCGGCTGGAAACACCATATATTTT. It specifies CASSQTGAAGNTIYF. The full variable domain, with the rest looked up from reference TRBV5-4 and TRBJ1-3, is ETGVTQSPTHLIKTRGQQVTLRCSSQSGHNTVSWYQQALGQGPQFIFQYYREEENGRGNFPPRFSGLQFPNYSSELNVNALELDDSALYLCASSQTGAAGNTIYFGEGSWLTVV.

This clone was detected only once. This chain links TRBV4-3 with TRBJ2-7, with 9 positions matching TRBD1. Germline lookup yields CDR1 LGHNA and CDR2 YSLEER. The CDR3 runs to 17 residues. Trimming at V came to 0 bases and at J to 3 bases, leaving 9 bases not matched to a gene. In DNA, the CDR3 is TGCGCCAGCAGCCAAGAAGGGAGGAGACAGGGGGACTACGAGCAGTACTTC. Amino acid sequence: CASSQEGRRQGDYEQYF.

This chain links TRBV15 with TRBJ2-1; 14 bases fit TRBD2. Unmatched junction bases numbered 8, after V lost 5 bases and J lost 8 bases. This CDR3 is 16 amino acids long. Germline lookup yields CDR1 LNHNV and CDR2 YYDKDF (reference sequence). CDR3 nucleotides: TGTGCCACCAGCGCCGGACTAGCGGGAGGACTACATGAGCAGTTCTTC. It encodes CATSAGLAGGLHEQFF.

The V gene is TRBV5-1, the J gene TRBJ2-5; the D gene is possibly TRBD2 (5 bases). CDR3 size: 15 residues. V lost 4 bases and J lost 0, with 13 bases in between. Germline-derived CDR1 and CDR2 are SGHRS and YFSETQ. The CDR3 sequence: CASSPRGSNQETQYF. The CDR3 DNA follows: TGCGCCAGCAGCCCAAGAGGGAGTAACCAAGAGACCCAGTACTTC.

The chain links TRBV3-1 (or the pseudogene TRBV3-2) to TRBJ2-7; 11 bases line up with TRBD2. With 4 bases clipped from V and 5 bases from J, the junction kept 13 bases outside the gene matches. The germline gives CDR1 LGHDT, CDR2 YNNKEL (reference sequence). The CDR3 runs to 17 residues. In nucleotides, the CDR3 is TGTGCCAGCAGCCGCCAACCGGGACTAGCGGCGAAGAACGAGCAGTACTTC. Protein product: CASSRQPGLAAKNEQYF.

The V gene is TRBV7-2, the J gene TRBJ2-7, with 9 bases aligning to TRBD1. CDR1 is SGHTA and CDR2 is FQGNSA in the germline V gene. V lost 6 bases, J lost 1 base, and 7 bases stayed unmatched. This CDR3 has 15 residues. The CDR3 region is CASRTLGTGSYEQYF. Here the CDR3 DNA reads TGTGCCAGCAGGACCCTGGGGACAGGGTCCTACGAGCAGTACTTC.

This chain uses TRBV5-6 with TRBJ1-4, with 7 bases identical to TRBD1. In germline, CDR1 is SGHDT, CDR2 YYEEEE. There are 15 residues in the CDR3. V lost 0 bases and J lost 4; bases outside the gene matches: 3. Here the CDR3 reads CASSLAGTVNEKLFF. In nucleotides, the CDR3 is TGTGCCAGCAGCTTGGCCGGGACAGTTAATGAAAAACTGTTTTTT. Filled out from reference TRBV5-6 and TRBJ1-4, the complete variable domain reads DAGVTQSPTHLIKTRGQQVTLRCSPKSGHDTVSWYQQALGQGPQFIFQYYEEEERQRGNFPDRFSGHQFPNYSSELNVNALLLGDSALYLCASSLAGTVNEKLFFGSGTQLSVL.

The J gene is TRBJ2-1, the V gene TRBV24-1; the match to TRBD1 covers 9 bases. This CDR3 region has 15 residues. Germline values: CDR1 KGHDR, CDR2 SFDVKD. The J segment lost 2 bases and the V segment lost 5 bases, leaving 3 bases of the junction unmatched. CDR3 sequence (DNA): TGTGCCACCAGTGGCGACAGGGGGACCTACAATGAGCAGTTCTTC. It translates to CATSGDRGTYNEQFF.

The chain uses TRBV20-1 and TRBJ2-7, with D possibly being TRBD2 (6 bases). The V and J ends lost 6 bases and 5 bases respectively, with 11 bases between them. The CDR3 covers 11 residues. Germline V lookup: CDR1 DFQATT, CDR2 SNEGSKA (reference sequence). CDR3 sequence: CSARDFDEQYF. The CDR3 DNA is TGCAGTGCAAGGGACTTCGACGAGCAGTACTTC.

The gene calls are TRBV28 and TRBJ2-7, with D possibly matching TRBD2 (7 bases). Trimming took off 2 bases at V and 12 bases at J, with 23 bases between the two ends. This CDR3 has 15 amino acids. In germline, CDR1 is MDHEN, CDR2 SYDVKM. CDR3 DNA: TGTGCCAGCAGTTTAGGGGGGGGACATACCTCCGAGGGGTACTTC. Protein product: CASSLGGGHTSEGYF.

The chain employs TRBV18 and TRBJ2-7; the D gene is possibly TRBD1 (5 bases). The CDR3 is 16 amino acids. Germline CDR1 KGHSH, CDR2 LQKENI. V was clipped by 0 bases and J by 0 bases, with 12 bases between them. The CDR3 sequence is CASSPPQGASSYEQYF. In DNA form, the CDR3 reads TGTGCCAGCTCACCACCGCAGGGCGCTAGCTCCTACGAGCAGTACTTC.

This clone showed up just a few times. This chain connects TRBV12-3 or TRBV12-4 to TRBJ2-3; tentative D call: TRBD2 (5 bases). Trimming took 7 bases from V and 1 from J, leaving 9 bases between them. This CDR3 contains 13 residues. CDR3: CASTGDRTDTQYF. Written as DNA, the CDR3 is TGTGCCAGCACCGGGGATCGCACAGATACGCAGTATTTT.

The V gene is TRBV21-1, the J gene TRBJ2-2; TRBD2 reflects the table's D call only, with no check against the DNA. TRBV21-1 counts as a pseudogene. The CDR3 has 21 amino acids. The CDR3 here is CASSKGSPGLAGVTYTGELFF. In DNA, the CDR3 is TGTGCCAGCAGCAAAGGTTCCCCGGGACTAGCGGGAGTCACGTACACCGGGGAGCTGTTTTTT.